This TCR beta chain was sequenced during a study of shared clonotypes between healthy human individuals (dated by TCRdb to the early 2020s). About the investigation overall: A few men and a couple of women, aged 18 to 49 years, made up the cohort. Per donor, three plates each were used for CD4 naive and CD4 memory, two for CD8 naive, and one for CD8 memory. Blood TCR repertoires of roughly five healthy adults were deeply sequenced to estimate repertoire size and the extent of clonotype sharing between individuals. To increase sequencing depth and limit assay-specific biases, TCR repertoire library preparation and sequencing were carried out by different laboratories using diverse techniques. Each donor's leukapheresis produced roughly between roughly 0.85 and 9.5 billion PBMCs.

The paper as a whole reports these results and caveats: Compared with non-shared clonotypes, the clonotypes found in all four sorted-subset donors had higher generation probabilities. Rarefaction of sorted-subset datasets indicated incomplete sequencing despite the large sequencing depth. The genetic and exposure-history diversity represented was limited by the small number of donors. When four donors were compared, the shared fraction of clonotypes was 5% to 6.5% for naive CD4, around 3.6% for naive CD8, roughly 2.5% for memory CD4, and around 0.37% for memory CD8. Pairwise subsampling indicated that sequencing depth was expected to affect the degree of clonotype sharing among donors. Sampling was restricted to blood, and TCR repertoires in tissues likely differ from the TCR repertoires found in blood. Estimated clonotype richness was generally larger for naive than for memory subsets.

CD8 naive samples were obtained by positive selection for CCR7 among CD45RO-negative cells, yielding a CD45RA+CCR7+ population from which TemRA cells were excluded. The donors were healthy, HIV-negative adults who had no recently reported acute infections or vaccinations. All donors were Caucasian adults living in Nashville, Tennessee, USA. After blood collection by leukapheresis, PBMCs were isolated using Ficoll-Histopaque density gradient centrifugation and then cryopreserved in the vapor phase of liquid nitrogen. Purity and quantity of every magnetically sorted T cell population were checked by analytical flow cytometry. Each sorted fraction had its genomic DNA isolated and then quantified by UV absorbance on a Nanodrop 2000c. CDR3 length: 17 amino acids, cysteine to phenylalanine. Only the CDR3 portion is preserved as DNA: 51 bases, with reading frame beginning at the first base. Per the germline V gene (reference sequence), SEHNR is the CDR1 and FQNEAQ is the CDR2. V lost 3 bases and J lost 3 bases, and the count of bases not matched to a germline gene is 11.

Using the deep immunoSEQ assay, TCR CDR3 regions were amplified from genomic DNA by multiplex PCR. Extracted genomic DNA from each cell subset was spread evenly across all wells of several immunoSEQ 96-well plates, with each plate serving as a replicate. Each replicate PCR for sorted subsets received about 0.2 ug genomic DNA, equal to about 30,000 T cell genomes. The purified libraries were quantified using a Qubit 3.0 fluorometer, sized with a Bioanalyzer 2100, and then quantified again using the KAPA Library Quantification kit. Every immunoSEQ 96-well plate was sequenced on a separate single-read 150-cycle Illumina NextSeq 550 flow cell. In the paper's pipeline: The immunoSEQ output contained only junctional sequences without quality scores, so filtering could not match that applied to full-length reads. To assign V/J genes and CDR3, sequences were annotated against IMGT germline references using PyIR, a Python wrapper for IgBLAST v1.9. Any read was removed if the V/J assignment was weak (E-value above 1e-6), the CDR3 was missing, or the read contained stop codons, out-of-frame junctions, or ambiguous translated residues. V3J clonotypes were defined as sequences sharing the same inferred V gene, J gene, and CDR3 amino acid sequence. The percentage overlap between two repertoires was calculated by dividing the number of shared unique clonotypes by the size of the smaller repertoire. Richness of each repertoire was evaluated using RTK rarefaction, the Chao1 estimator, and Recon v2.1 estimates of unobserved clonotypes. Generation probabilities were computed with OLGA for all TCRbeta clonotypes obtained by the gDNA method from a few donors. Drawn from immuneACCESS, this table holds only the in-frame rearrangements with V and J called that TCRdb kept. Clones are partly lost; checked studies trace under half to an unresolved V gene and leave the rest unexplained. From that table come the V and J calls and clone size; the DNA was used to work out D and trimming. Within this sample are around 1.9 million clones, with about 92% of them counted one time only. The ten largest clones represent 1.7% of the sample.

On this clone: Its antigen is not yet known. There are no base qualities to consult, and no much larger clone falls within one base.

The sequenced sample was naive CD8+ T cells from PBMCs. Sample cell subset or site, as interpreted from the label and publication: CD45RA+CCR7+. The TCR sequence derives from a young man in good health. Some clones in this sample may be carry-over from other donors' samples. The sequence joins TRBV7-9 to TRBJ2-1, and TRBD1 matches 7 of the central bases. In nucleotide form, the sequence is TGTGCCAGCAGCTTCCCAGGGACAGCCCTAGACTACAATGAGCAGTTCTTC. It is translated as CASSFPGTALDYNEQFF. The entire variable domain, with the stretches around the CDR3 drawn from the reference TRBV7-9 and TRBJ2-1 proteins, is DTGVSQNPRHKITKRGQNVTFRCDPISEHNRLYWYRQTLGQGPEFLTYFQNEAQLEKSRLLSDRFSAERPKGSFSTLEIQRTEQGDSAMYLCASSFPGTALDYNEQFFGPGTRLTVL.